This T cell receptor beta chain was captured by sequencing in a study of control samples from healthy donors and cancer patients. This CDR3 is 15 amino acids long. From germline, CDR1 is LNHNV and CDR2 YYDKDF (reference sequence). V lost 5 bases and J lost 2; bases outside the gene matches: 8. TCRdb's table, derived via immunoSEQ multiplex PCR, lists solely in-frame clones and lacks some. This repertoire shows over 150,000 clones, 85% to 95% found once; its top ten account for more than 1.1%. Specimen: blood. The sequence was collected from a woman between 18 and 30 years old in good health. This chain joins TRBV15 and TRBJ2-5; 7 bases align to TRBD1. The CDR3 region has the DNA TGTGCCACCAGCTCCCGCAGGGGGATACAAGAGACCCAGTACTTC. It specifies CATSSRRGIQETQYF.